This TCR beta chain is from a study of cytomegalovirus exposure and HLA in healthy donors. Study background: The roughly 100 million unique TCR beta sequences, from about 179 million T cells, were found by an earlier analysis. Study-wide points: Most TCR sequences showed up rarely, but some public TCRs showed up in many donors. Follow-up analysis later connected one missense variant in DCLRE1C with trimming of TCR beta V- and J-genes.

The sample holds one count of this clone. What it binds is unknown. The CDR3 has 17 residues. Germline trimming cut 0 bases from V and 3 bases from J; bases unmatched to any gene: 9. Germline V gives CDR1 MNHNS, CDR2 SASEGT. The PCR used 60 Vbeta and 13 Jbeta primers. The method was immunoSEQ multiplex PCR; TCRdb's version includes in-frame clones alone and lacks a portion of them. The table lists some 210,000 clones, almost 80% of them singletons, with approximately 3.8% in the top ten. Sequenced input: PBMCs. The TCR was taken from a male donor in good health and CMV-seronegative. V and J are TRBV6-1 and TRBJ2-3, with 7 bases aligning to TRBD1. The CDR3 DNA reads as TGTGCCAGCAGTGAAGCAGATGGGACAGTAAGGACAGATACGCAGTATTTT. Its protein product is CASSEADGTVRTDTQYF.